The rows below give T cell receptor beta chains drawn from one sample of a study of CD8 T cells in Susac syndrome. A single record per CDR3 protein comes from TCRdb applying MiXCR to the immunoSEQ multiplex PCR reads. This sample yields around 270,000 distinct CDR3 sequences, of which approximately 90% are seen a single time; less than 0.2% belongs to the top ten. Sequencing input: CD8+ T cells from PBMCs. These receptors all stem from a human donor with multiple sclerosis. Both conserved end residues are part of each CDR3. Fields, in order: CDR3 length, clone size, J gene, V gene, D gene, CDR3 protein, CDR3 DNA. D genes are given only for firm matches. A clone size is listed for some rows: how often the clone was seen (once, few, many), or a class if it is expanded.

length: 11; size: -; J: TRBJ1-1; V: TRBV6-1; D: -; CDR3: CASRRGPEAFF; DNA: TGTGCCAGCAGACGAGGTCCGGAAGCTTTCTTT
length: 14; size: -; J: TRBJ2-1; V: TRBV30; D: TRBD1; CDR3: CAFSGDRSLDEQFF; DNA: TGTGCCTTCTCGGGGGACAGGAGTCTCGATGAGCAGTTCTTC
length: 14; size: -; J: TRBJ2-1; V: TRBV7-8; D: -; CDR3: CASSPAGIYNEQFF; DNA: TGTGCCAGCAGCCCCGCAGGAATTTACAATGAGCAGTTCTTC
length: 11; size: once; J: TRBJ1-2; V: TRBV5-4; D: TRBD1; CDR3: CASKGADGYTF; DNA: TGTGCCAGCAAGGGGGCGGATGGCTACACCTTC
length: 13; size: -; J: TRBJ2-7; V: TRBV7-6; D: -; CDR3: CASSLVTGSEQYF; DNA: TGTGCCAGCAGCTTAGTAACAGGGAGCGAGCAGTACTTC
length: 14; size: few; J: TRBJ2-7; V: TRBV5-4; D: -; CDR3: CASSHRDSTYEQYF; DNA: TGTGCCAGCAGTCACCGGGACTCCACCTACGAGCAGTACTTC
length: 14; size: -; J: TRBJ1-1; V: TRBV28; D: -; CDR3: CASSLGALTDEAFF; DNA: TGTGCCAGCAGTCTGGGGGCTTTAACGGATGAAGCTTTCTTT
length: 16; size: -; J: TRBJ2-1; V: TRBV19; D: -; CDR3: CASSISPLVSYNEQFF; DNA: TGTGCCAGTAGTATATCCCCACTTGTCTCCTACAATGAGCAGTTCTTC
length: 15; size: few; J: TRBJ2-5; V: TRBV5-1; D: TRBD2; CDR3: CASSKGLAGEETQYF; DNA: TGCGCCAGCAGCAAGGGACTAGCGGGGGAAGAGACCCAGTACTTC
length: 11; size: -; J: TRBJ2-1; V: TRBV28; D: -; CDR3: CASTHGNEQFF; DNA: TGTGCCAGCACCCACGGCAATGAGCAGTTCTTC
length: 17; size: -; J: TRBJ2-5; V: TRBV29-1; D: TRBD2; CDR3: CSVATSGGTWTQETQYF; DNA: TGCAGCGTTGCCACTAGCGGGGGGACCTGGACCCAAGAGACCCAGTACTTC
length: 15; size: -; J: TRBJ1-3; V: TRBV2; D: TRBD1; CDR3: CASASGTGIGNTIYF; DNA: TGTGCCAGCGCCTCCGGGACAGGAATTGGAAACACCATATATTTT
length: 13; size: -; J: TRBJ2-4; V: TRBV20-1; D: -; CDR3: CSPFRGLGNIQYF; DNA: TGCAGTCCCTTTCGGGGCCTCGGAAACATTCAGTACTTC
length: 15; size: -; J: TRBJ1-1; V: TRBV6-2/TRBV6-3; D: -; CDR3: CASSYRPHTNTEAFF; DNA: TGTGCCAGCAGCTACCGACCTCATACGAACACTGAAGCTTTCTTT
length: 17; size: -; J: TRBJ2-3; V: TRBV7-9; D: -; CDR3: CASSSGTGTRGTDTQYF; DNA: TGTGCCAGCAGCTCCGGAACCGGGACTCGGGGCACAGATACGCAGTATTTT
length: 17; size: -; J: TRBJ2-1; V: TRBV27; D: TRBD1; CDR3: CASSLITGTGLGNEQFF; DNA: TGTGCCAGCAGTCTGATCACCGGGACAGGGTTAGGCAATGAGCAGTTCTTC
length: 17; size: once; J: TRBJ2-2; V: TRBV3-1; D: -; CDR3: CASGQDTTSRGTGELFF; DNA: TGTGCCAGCGGCCAAGATACCACCTCTCGGGGGACCGGGGAGCTGTTTTTT
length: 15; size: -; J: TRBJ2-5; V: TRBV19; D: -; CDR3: CASSIRLDPQETQYF; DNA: TGTGCCAGTAGTATTCGTTTAGACCCTCAAGAGACCCAGTACTTC
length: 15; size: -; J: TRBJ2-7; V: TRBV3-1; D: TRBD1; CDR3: CASSQVGTGGYEQYF; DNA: TGTGCCAGCAGCCAAGTGGGGACAGGGGGCTACGAGCAGTACTTC
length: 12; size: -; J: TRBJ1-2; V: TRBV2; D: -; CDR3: CASKGGDRGYTF; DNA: TGTGCCAGCAAGGGTGGAGACAGAGGCTACACCTTC
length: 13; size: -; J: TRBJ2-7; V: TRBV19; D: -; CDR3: CASSAGQSYEQYF; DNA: TGTGCCAGTAGCGCGGGACAGTCCTACGAGCAGTACTTC
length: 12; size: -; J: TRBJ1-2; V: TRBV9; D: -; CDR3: CASSVGYTGYTF; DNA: TGTGCCAGCAGCGTAGGATACACCGGCTACACCTTC
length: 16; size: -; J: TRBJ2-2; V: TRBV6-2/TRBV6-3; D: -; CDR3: CASSYSYGANTGELFF; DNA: TGTGCCAGCAGTTACTCGTACGGGGCGAACACCGGGGAGCTGTTTTTT
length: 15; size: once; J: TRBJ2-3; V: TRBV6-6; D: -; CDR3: CASGPPQVSTDTQYF; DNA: TGTGCCAGCGGCCCCCCGCAAGTTAGCACAGATACGCAGTATTTT
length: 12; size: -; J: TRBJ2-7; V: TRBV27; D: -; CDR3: CASSSSRYEQYF; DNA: TGTGCCAGCAGTTCCTCGCGGTACGAGCAGTACTTC
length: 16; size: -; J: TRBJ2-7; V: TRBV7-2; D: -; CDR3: CASSLRGTIPPYEQYF; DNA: TGTGCCAGCAGCTTAAGGGGGACCATCCCGCCCTACGAGCAGTACTTC
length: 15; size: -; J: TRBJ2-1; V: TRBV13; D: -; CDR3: CASSPPSGDYNEQFF; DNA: TGTGCCAGCAGCCCCCCCTCGGGGGATTACAATGAGCAGTTCTTC
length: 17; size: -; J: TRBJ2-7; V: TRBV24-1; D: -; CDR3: CATSTWNVSGDTYEQYF; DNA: TGTGCCACCAGCACCTGGAACGTCTCCGGGGATACATACGAGCAGTACTTC
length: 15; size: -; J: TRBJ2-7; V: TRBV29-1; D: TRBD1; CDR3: CSVDHRTGSKYEQYF; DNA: TGCAGCGTAGATCACCGGACAGGGTCTAAATACGAGCAGTACTTC
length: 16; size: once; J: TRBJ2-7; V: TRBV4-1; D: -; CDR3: CASSHPPDGRYYEQYF; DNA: TGCGCCAGCAGCCACCCCCCAGACGGCCGCTACTACGAGCAGTACTTC
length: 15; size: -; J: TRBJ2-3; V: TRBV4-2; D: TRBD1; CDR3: CASSQLTGLRDTQYF; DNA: TGTGCCAGCAGCCAGCTGACAGGGCTAAGGGATACGCAGTATTTT
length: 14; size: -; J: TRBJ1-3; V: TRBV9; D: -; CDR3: CASSVVGEGNTIYF; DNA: TGTGCCAGCAGCGTAGTAGGGGAAGGAAACACCATATATTTT
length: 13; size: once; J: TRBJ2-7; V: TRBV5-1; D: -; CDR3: CASSEGGLYEQYF; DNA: TGCGCCAGCTCTGAGGGGGGTCTATACGAGCAGTACTTC
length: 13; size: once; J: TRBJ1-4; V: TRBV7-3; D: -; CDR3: CASSLAGGEKLFF; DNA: TGTGCCAGCAGCTTGGCGGGGGGAGAAAAACTGTTTTTT
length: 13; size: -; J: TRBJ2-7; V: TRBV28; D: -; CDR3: CASSFLLAYEQYF; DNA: TGTGCCAGCAGTTTTCTCCTTGCCTACGAGCAGTACTTC
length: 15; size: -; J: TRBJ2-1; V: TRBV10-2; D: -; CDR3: CASSDAGPGVDEQFF; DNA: TGCGCCAGCAGTGACGCCGGACCCGGGGTGGATGAGCAGTTCTTC
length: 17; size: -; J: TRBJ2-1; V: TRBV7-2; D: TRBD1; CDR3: CASSLEGQGSPYNEQFF; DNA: TGTGCCAGCAGCTTAGAGGGACAGGGGTCCCCTTACAATGAGCAGTTCTTC
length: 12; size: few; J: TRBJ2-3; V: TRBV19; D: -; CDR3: CASTSGTDTQYF; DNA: TGTGCCAGTACTTCAGGCACAGATACGCAGTATTTT
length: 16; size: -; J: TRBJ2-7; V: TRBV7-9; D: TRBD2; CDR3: CASSASRGLAPMKQYF; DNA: TGTGCCAGCAGCGCCTCGAGGGGACTAGCCCCAATGAAGCAGTACTTC
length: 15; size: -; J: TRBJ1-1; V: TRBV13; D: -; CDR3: CASSNSPQPNTEAFF; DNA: TGTGCCAGCAGCAATAGCCCCCAGCCGAACACTGAAGCTTTCTTT
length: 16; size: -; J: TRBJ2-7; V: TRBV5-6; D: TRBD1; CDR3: CASSPDPGQGPYEQYF; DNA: TGTGCCAGCAGCCCCGATCCGGGACAGGGCCCCTACGAGCAGTACTTC
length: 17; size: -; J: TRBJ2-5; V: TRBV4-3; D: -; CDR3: CASSQEVGRFEGETQYF; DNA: TGCGCCAGCAGCCAAGAAGTGGGACGTTTCGAGGGGGAGACCCAGTACTTC
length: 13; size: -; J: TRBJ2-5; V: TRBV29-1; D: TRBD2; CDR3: CSVEGEGRETQYF; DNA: TGCAGCGTTGAAGGGGAGGGGCGAGAGACCCAGTACTTC
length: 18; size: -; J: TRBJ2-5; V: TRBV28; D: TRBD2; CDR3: CASNHPLAGGPSQETQYF; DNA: TGTGCCAGCAACCACCCACTAGCGGGGGGGCCGTCCCAAGAGACCCAGTACTTC
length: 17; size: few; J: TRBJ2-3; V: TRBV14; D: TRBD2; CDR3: CASSPSGVAGAADTQYF; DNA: TGTGCCAGCAGCCCCTCCGGGGTAGCGGGAGCAGCAGATACGCAGTATTTT
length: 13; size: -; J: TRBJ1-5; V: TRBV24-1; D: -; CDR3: CATSDLRGQPQHF; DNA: TGTGCCACCAGTGATTTGAGGGGACAGCCCCAGCATTTT
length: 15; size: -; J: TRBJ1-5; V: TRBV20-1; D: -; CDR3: CSARDNGGSNQPQHF; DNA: TGCAGTGCTAGAGATAACGGGGGTAGCAATCAGCCCCAGCATTTT
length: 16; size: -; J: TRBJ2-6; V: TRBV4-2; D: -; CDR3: CASSYGTAAGANVLTF; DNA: TGTGCCAGCAGCTATGGTACCGCTGCGGGGGCCAACGTCCTGACTTTC
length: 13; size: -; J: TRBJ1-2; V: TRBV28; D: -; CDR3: CATPDGAGYGYTF; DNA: TGTGCCACCCCGGACGGGGCCGGCTATGGCTACACCTTC
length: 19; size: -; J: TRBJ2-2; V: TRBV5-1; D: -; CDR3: CASSLNLPGQLDDSGELFF; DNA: TGCGCCAGCAGCCTGAACTTACCGGGACAATTGGACGACTCCGGGGAGCTGTTTTTT
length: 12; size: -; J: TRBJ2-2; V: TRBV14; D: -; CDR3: CASSQLFGELFF; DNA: TGTGCCAGCAGCCAGCTGTTCGGGGAGCTGTTTTTT
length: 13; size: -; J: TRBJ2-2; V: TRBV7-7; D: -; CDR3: CASSIGGPGELFF; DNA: TGTGCTAGCAGCATAGGGGGTCCCGGGGAGCTGTTTTTT